This TCR beta chain was captured by sequencing in a study of blood T cell repertoires in COVID-19. Study at large: The United States, Italy and Spain were the sources of the acute and convalescent COVID-19 samples.

Individuals drawn from around 24 US areas were about 18 to 90 years old. Cohort assignment relied on participant-reported clinical history. Trimming shortened V by 5 bases and J by 4 bases, and 20 bases separated the two germline ends. The CDR3 covers 17 residues. Germline V gene data show CDR1 as LNHNV and CDR2 as YYDKDF (reference sequence). As originally analysed: How many nucleated cells were present was estimated from reference gene primer amplification. Some clones are missing from TCRdb's copy, which holds only in-frame ones; the method was immunoSEQ multiplex PCR. D and trimming were read from the DNA, whereas the V and J calls and clone size are those reported in that table. The sample lists more than 300,000 clones, about 90% occurring once.

Sequencing was done on a sample of PBMCs or T cells enriched from blood (not recorded which). V is TRBV15 and J is TRBJ2-2; maybe TRBD2 (5 bases). This receptor was obtained from a woman between 25 and 40 years old who had recovered from COVID-19. The chain's CDR3 is CATSLDGKRRRTGELFF. The CDR3, as DNA: TGTGCCACCAGCCTAGACGGGAAGCGGAGACGCACCGGGGAGCTGTTTTTT. The full variable domain, its missing parts supplied by reference TRBV15 and TRBJ2-2, is DAMVIQNPRYQVTQFGKPVTLSCSQTLNHNVMYWYQQKSSQAPKLLFHYYDKDFNNEADTPDNFQSRRPNTSFCFLDIRSPGLGDTAMYLCATSLDGKRRRTGELFFGEGSRLTVL.